The rows below give T cell receptor beta chains drawn from one sample of a study of OX40 agonist ivuxolimab in advanced cancers. This table comes from immunoSEQ multiplex PCR, and its TCRdb copy is limited to in-frame clones, with some not included. This sample has about 69,000 clones; approximately 80% occur once, and the top ten carry approximately 2.5%. The material sequenced was CD4+ or CD8+ T cells sorted from blood, taken in a trial of the OX40 agonist ivuxolimab. Receptors originate from an adult with an advanced solid tumor such as melanoma, head and neck, liver or kidney cancer. CDR3s include the opening cysteine and the closing phenylalanine or tryptophan. Each record gives: J gene, D gene, V gene, clone size, CDR3 protein, CDR3 DNA. The D gene is left open where the match is weak. Clone size is stated in some rows and not others, as once, few, many or a class when expanded.

j_call: TRBJ1-1; d_call: NA; v_call: TRBV30; clone_size: NA; cdr3_aa: CAWIPGTEAFF; cdr3_nt: TGTGCCTGGATTCCAGGGACTGAAGCTTTCTTT
j_call: TRBJ2-7; d_call: TRBD1; v_call: TRBV28; clone_size: NA; cdr3_aa: CASSSSGQGLVGQYF; cdr3_nt: TGTGCCAGCAGTTCCTCGGGACAGGGGTTGGTAGGGCAGTACTTC
j_call: TRBJ2-1; d_call: TRBD2; v_call: TRBV19; clone_size: NA; cdr3_aa: CASSIGLAVGSYNEQFF; cdr3_nt: TGTGCCAGTAGTATAGGTCTAGCGGTAGGCTCCTACAATGAGCAGTTCTTC
j_call: TRBJ2-7; d_call: NA; v_call: TRBV5-1; clone_size: NA; cdr3_aa: CASSSRRGPPYEQYF; cdr3_nt: TGCGCCAGCAGCTCCCGTCGGGGGCCCCCCTACGAGCAGTACTTC
j_call: TRBJ1-1; d_call: NA; v_call: TRBV19; clone_size: NA; cdr3_aa: CASSKAGIMNTEAFF; cdr3_nt: TGTGCCAGTAGTAAAGCAGGGATCATGAACACTGAAGCTTTCTTT
j_call: TRBJ1-5; d_call: NA; v_call: TRBV30; clone_size: NA; cdr3_aa: CAWSRQYSNQPQHF; cdr3_nt: TGTGCCTGGAGTCGGCAGTATAGCAATCAGCCCCAGCATTTT
j_call: TRBJ2-7; d_call: NA; v_call: TRBV4-2; clone_size: NA; cdr3_aa: CASSQDTRGIYEQYF; cdr3_nt: TGTGCCAGCAGCCAAGATACTAGGGGGATCTACGAGCAGTACTTC
j_call: TRBJ2-5; d_call: NA; v_call: TRBV5-1; clone_size: NA; cdr3_aa: CASSLAFGGETQYF; cdr3_nt: TGCGCCAGCAGCTTGGCCTTTGGGGGGGAGACCCAGTACTTC
j_call: TRBJ2-2; d_call: NA; v_call: TRBV12-5; clone_size: NA; cdr3_aa: CASGGDTGRSGELFF; cdr3_nt: TGTGCTAGTGGTGGGGACACCGGGAGGAGCGGGGAGCTGTTTTTT
j_call: TRBJ2-3; d_call: TRBD2; v_call: TRBV11-1; clone_size: NA; cdr3_aa: CASSRGLGADTQYF; cdr3_nt: TGTGCCAGCAGCCGGGGACTAGGAGCAGATACGCAGTATTTT
j_call: TRBJ1-6; d_call: NA; v_call: TRBV30; clone_size: NA; cdr3_aa: CAWSPGDLRVHNSPLHF; cdr3_nt: TGTGCCTGGAGTCCGGGGGACCTACGAGTCCATAATTCACCCCTCCACTTT
j_call: TRBJ1-2; d_call: TRBD1; v_call: TRBV30; clone_size: NA; cdr3_aa: CAWRGTGNNYGYTF; cdr3_nt: TGTGCCTGGAGGGGGACAGGGAACAACTATGGCTACACCTTC
j_call: TRBJ2-1; d_call: TRBD1; v_call: TRBV5-1; clone_size: few; cdr3_aa: CASSLVGGTGTYNEQFF; cdr3_nt: TGCGCCAGCAGCTTGGTTGGTGGGACAGGGACTTACAATGAGCAGTTCTTC
j_call: TRBJ1-3; d_call: NA; v_call: TRBV7-9; clone_size: once; cdr3_aa: CASSLTPGVRINSGNTIYF; cdr3_nt: TGTGCCAGCAGCTTAACCCCCGGGGTCCGGATTAACTCTGGAAACACCATATATTTT
j_call: TRBJ1-5; d_call: NA; v_call: TRBV5-1; clone_size: NA; cdr3_aa: CASSSRAHSNQPQHF; cdr3_nt: TGCGCCAGCAGTTCTCGAGCCCATAGCAATCAGCCCCAGCATTTT